This T cell receptor (beta chain) emerged from a study of CD8+ T cells in alopecia areata. Extracted from the samples, RNA was reverse transcribed into cDNA to serve as the sequencing template. Method: immunoSEQ multiplex PCR; TCRdb's copy keeps in-frame clones and lacks some. The sample includes approximately 82,000 clones, roughly 51% of them seen just once. Alopecia areata patients provided lesional scalp punch biopsies and peripheral blood, both collected for the study. This clonotype was sampled from a human donor with alopecia areata. The specimen was NKG2D-high CD8+ T cells sorted from blood.

The CDR3 reads CASSPRGMAPYEQYF. The CDR3 coding sequence is TGTGCCAGCAGTCCCCGAGGGATGGCTCCCTACGAGCAGTACTTC. The chain combines TRBV27 with TRBJ2-7; D perhaps matches TRBD2 (5 bases). The CDR3 runs to 15 residues. Between the trimmed V and J ends, which lost 5 bases and 2 bases, there was a span of 16 bases. Germline V gene sequence: CDR1 MNHEY, CDR2 SMNVEV (reference sequence).